A single sample gave rise to the 31 T cell receptor beta chains below, sequenced in a study of blood T cells in healthy people across ages. Sample-barcoded 5' priming and a J-beta primer mix drove a second PCR of 7 to 11 cycles. MiXCR, applied by TCRdb to the 5' RACE reads, yields one record per CDR3 protein. The table includes about 1,600,000 distinct CDR3 sequences, roughly 45% detected once. The sequencing sample was made of blood. These receptors all stem from a woman between 18 and 30 years old in good health.

This chain links TRBV3-1 with TRBJ1-6; D is perhaps TRBD1 (6 bases). Germline assignment: CDR1 LGHDT and CDR2 YNNKEL (reference sequence). V lost 1 base, J lost 10 bases, and 17 bases lay in between. The CDR3 is 16 residues long. CDR3 nucleotide sequence: TGTGCCAGCAGCCAAGCCCTCCCGGGGGCAGGGTCACCCCTCCACTTT. It specifies CASSQALPGAGSPLHF.

This clonotype was counted once. The chain recombines TRBV5-1 with TRBJ2-1; D possibly uses TRBD1 or TRBD2 (5 bases each). Germline assignment: CDR1 SGHRS and CDR2 YFSETQ. With 7 bases removed from V and 5 bases from J, the gap between germline ends came to 13 bases. This CDR3 spans 13 amino acids. The CDR3 protein is CASGTAVNNEQFF. The CDR3 nucleotides read TGCGCCAGCGGGACGGCGGTAAACAATGAGCAGTTCTTC.

V usage is TRBV19 and J usage is TRBJ2-1; D is perhaps TRBD1 or TRBD2 (5 bases each). The ends were cut back, 6 bases at V and 4 bases at J, with 16 bases in the middle. CDR3 length: 15 residues. Germline V lookup: CDR1 LNHDA, CDR2 SQIVND (reference sequence). The DNA for the CDR3 is TGTGCCAGTAGGATTGCCGGGACGGATTACAATGAGCAGTTCTTC. It translates to CASRIAGTDYNEQFF.

The rearrangement joins TRBV6-1 to TRBJ2-7, with D possibly matching TRBD1 (5 bases). Looked up from germline, CDR1 is MNHNS and CDR2 is SASEGT. The CDR3 runs to 15 residues. The ends were cut back, 1 base at V and 3 bases at J, with 13 bases in the middle. The CDR3 region is CASSEDGAGYYEQYF. CDR3 sequence (DNA): TGTGCCAGCAGTGAAGATGGGGCAGGGTACTACGAGCAGTACTTC.

V and J are TRBV27 and TRBJ2-7; a possible D gene is TRBD1 (5 bases). The V gene's germline CDR1 is MNHEY and CDR2 SMNVEV (reference sequence). This CDR3 region has 14 residues. Trimming left V 0 bases short and J 9 bases short, with 15 bases between. The DNA of the CDR3 is TGTGCCAGCAGTTTATCCATCCAGGGTCGCGGGCAGTACTTC. This translates into CASSLSIQGRGQYF.

The chain carries TRBV12-3 or TRBV12-4 and TRBJ2-5, with TRBD2 as a possible D gene (6 bases). This CDR3 contains 12 residues. Trimming cost V 5 bases and J 13 bases, with 17 bases left between them. The CDR3 sequence is CASSLGSPQPYF. The DNA of the CDR3 is TGTGCCAGCAGTCTCGGGAGCCCCCAACCGTACTTC.

This clonotype was detected only a few times. V gene TRBV12-3 or TRBV12-4 combines with J gene TRBJ1-5; D perhaps matches TRBD1 (5 bases). The V and J ends lost 2 bases and 6 bases respectively, with 17 bases between them. This CDR3 spans 16 amino acids. CDR3 in DNA: TGTGCCAGCAGTTTATACGGTGCAGGGCGAGGTCAGCCCCAGCATTTT. Protein product: CASSLYGAGRGQPQHF.

This CDR3 is CASSLGGEYTMNTEAFF. The CDR3 coding sequence is TGCGCCAGCAGCTTGGGAGGGGAGTACACCATGAACACTGAAGCTTTCTTT. This chain links TRBV5-1 with TRBJ1-1; D possibly corresponds to TRBD1 (5 bases). V was pared by 0 bases and J by 0 bases, with 15 bases between. Per the germline V gene, CDR1 is SGHRS and CDR2 is YFSETQ. This CDR3 is built from 17 residues.

This chain uses TRBV9 with TRBJ1-6; 8 nucleotides line up with TRBD1. The ends lost 2 bases at V and 9 bases at J; junction bases unmatched: 7. CDR1 SGDLS and CDR2 YYNGEE come from the germline V gene. The CDR3 is made up of 15 amino acids. CDR3 bases: TGTGCCAGCAGCGTGGGGACAGGAGGGGGTTCACCCCTCCACTTT. Translated: CASSVGTGGGSPLHF.

The chain carries TRBV4-1 and TRBJ1-1; D perhaps matches TRBD1 (5 bases). Trimming cost V 0 bases and J 3 bases, with 11 bases left between them. The CDR3 has 15 residues. Germline lookup yields CDR1 MGHRA and CDR2 YSYEKL. The CDR3 is CASSQDIGADTEAFF. The CDR3 DNA reads TGCGCCAGCAGCCAAGATATCGGGGCAGACACTGAAGCTTTCTTT.

This clonotype was seen a handful of times. The chain couples TRBV27 to TRBJ1-6, with 9 bases matching TRBD1. The CDR3 loop spans 18 amino acids. The V gene's germline CDR1 is MNHEY and CDR2 SMNVEV (reference sequence). V was pared by 2 bases and J by 1 base, with 6 bases of the junction left unmatched. CDR3: CASSLLLDRGSYNSPLHF. The DNA of the CDR3 is TGTGCCAGCAGTTTACTACTGGACAGGGGATCCTATAATTCACCCCTCCACTTT.

In the case of this clonotype: The junction does not match germline at one end; this may be a read error. The chain combines TRBV20-1 with TRBJ2-4; D remains ambiguous. Germline CDR1 and CDR2: DFQATT and SNEGSKA (reference sequence). The CDR3 covers 13 residues. The CDR3 coding sequence is TGCAGTGCCAGGCCGGCGCCTGGGAACAGTCAGTACTTC. It codes for CSARPAPGNSQYF.

In this sample, this clonotype turned up a few times. J is TRBJ2-7 and V is TRBV6-5; D might be TRBD1 or TRBD2, each matching 5 bases. CDR3 length equals 16 residues. Germline V lookup: CDR1 MNHEY, CDR2 SVGAGI. Trimming shortened V by 0 bases and J by 4 bases, and 16 bases separated the two germline ends. CDR3 sequence: CASSYSMGEFPYEQYF. The DNA for the CDR3 is TGTGCCAGCAGTTACTCGATGGGGGAATTCCCGTACGAGCAGTACTTC.

This clonotype was counted between two and nine times. The rearrangement uses TRBV20-1 and TRBJ2-3; 7 nucleotides agree with TRBD1. Germline CDR1 reads DFQATT; CDR2 reads SNEGSKA (reference sequence). The CDR3 extends over 15 amino acids. J lost 6 bases, V lost 0 bases, and 9 bases had no gene match. The CDR3, as DNA: TGCAGTGCTAGAGATCAACAGGGGTATGCGGATACGCAGTATTTT. Translated, it gives CSARDQQGYADTQYF.

The chain's CDR3 is CSARIQRASRDLWQFF. The CDR3 region has the DNA TGCAGTGCCAGAATCCAGAGGGCTAGTAGAGACCTCTGGCAGTTCTTC. The chain combines TRBV20-1 with TRBJ2-1, with D possibly TRBD2 on 5 matching bases. CDR1 and CDR2 from the germline V gene are DFQATT and SNEGSKA (reference sequence). Trimming removed 6 bases from V and 12 bases from J, with 30 bases in between. This CDR3 is 16 amino acids long.

V gene TRBV12-3 or TRBV12-4 combines with J gene TRBJ2-1, with a weak D call TRBD2 (6 bases). The assigned J gene may be wrong: the sequence end matches TRBJ2-7 better. The CDR3 spans 16 residues. CDR3 sequence reads: CASSFGGALSYNEQYF. The DNA of the CDR3 is TGTGCCAGCAGTTTTGGCGGGGCTCTCTCCTACAATGAGCAGTACTTC.

J is TRBJ2-1 and V is TRBV2; weak D call: TRBD1 (7 bases). CDR3 length equals 15 residues. Trimming cost V 6 bases and J 6 bases, with 18 bases left between them. The germline gives CDR1 SNHLY, CDR2 FYNNEI. This CDR3 is CASRRQGLSGNEQFF. For the CDR3, the DNA is TGTGCCAGCAGGCGACAGGGACTTTCGGGCAATGAGCAGTTCTTC.

The chain combines TRBV19 with TRBJ1-5, with D possibly TRBD1 on 6 matching bases. This CDR3 spans 13 amino acids. CDR1 LNHDA and CDR2 SQIVND come from the germline V gene (reference sequence). CDR3 nucleotides: TGTTCGTCGGGGGCGGACAGCAATCAGCCCCAGCATTTT. Its translation is CSSGADSNQPQHF.

The chain uses TRBV4-1 and TRBJ1-1; 8 bases fit TRBD1. Trimming at V came to 4 bases and at J to 0 bases, leaving 7 bases not matched to a gene. This CDR3 has 16 residues. CDR1 is MGHRA and CDR2 is YSYEKL in the germline V gene. The CDR3 loop is CASSRQGLQMNTEAFF. The DNA for the CDR3 is TGCGCCAGCAGCCGACAGGGGCTCCAAATGAACACTGAAGCTTTCTTT.

The CDR3 bases are TGTGCCAGCCGAGAGGACTCGATAGGGGGCTACACCTTC. Protein product: CASREDSIGGYTF. The V gene is TRBV2, the J gene TRBJ1-2; no firm D call. Per germline, CDR1 SNHLY and CDR2 FYNNEI. This CDR3 contains 13 residues. V lost 8 bases and J 8 bases, leaving 18 bases between the germline ends. The full variable domain, its missing parts supplied by reference TRBV2 and TRBJ1-2, is EPEVTQTPSHQVTQMGQEVILRCVPISNHLYFYWYRQILGQKVEFLVSFYNNEISEKSEIFDDQFSVERPDGSNFTLKIRSTKLEDSAMYFCASREDSIGGYTFGSGTRLTVV.

The rearrangement uses TRBV5-1 and TRBJ2-3, with D perhaps being TRBD1 or TRBD2 (6 bases each). The V gene lost 2 bases and the J gene lost 5 bases, with 15 bases spanning the gap. Germline lookup yields CDR1 SGHRS and CDR2 YFSETQ. CDR3 length equals 15 residues. CDR3 protein: CASSFRGRTEDTQYF. As DNA, the CDR3 is TGCGCCAGCAGCTTTAGGGGGAGGACTGAAGATACGCAGTATTTT.

The rearrangement links TRBV6-1 to TRBJ1-1; D call uncertain. The CDR3 spans 12 residues. V was pared by 2 bases and J by 11 bases, with 12 bases between. CDR1 is MNHNS, CDR2 SASEGT, per germline. The CDR3 coding sequence is TGTGCCAGCAGTGAATCCCGGACCGACGCTTTCTTT. This encodes CASSESRTDAFF.

This clonotype has just a few counts. This chain connects TRBV25-1 to TRBJ2-1, with 9 bases fitting TRBD2. This CDR3 is built from 18 residues. V was clipped by 6 bases and J by 4 bases; unmatched bases: 16. From germline, CDR1 is MGHDK and CDR2 SYGVNS. CDR3 nucleotide sequence: TGTGCCAGCAGAGCGGCGGAGGATCTAGCGGGATATTACAATGAGCAGTTCTTC. Translation: CASRAAEDLAGYYNEQFF.

To note about this clonotype: A junction end diverges from the germline sequence, so it may reflect a read error. The chain is built from TRBV15 and TRBJ2-1, with D perhaps matching TRBD2 (6 bases). The CDR3 consists of 16 residues. From germline, CDR1 is LNHNV and CDR2 YYDKDF (reference sequence). The CDR3 DNA follows: TGTGCCACCAGCAGAGAAAACGGGGGTTACTACAATGAGCGGTTCTTC. This encodes CATSRENGGYYNERFF.

The chain joins TRBV3-1 to TRBJ2-5; no clear D. Germline V gene sequence: CDR1 LGHDT, CDR2 YNNKEL (reference sequence). Trimming took 5 bases from V and 1 from J, leaving 8 bases between them. The CDR3 consists of 13 residues. This chain's CDR3 is CASSSWVQETQYF. Written as DNA, the CDR3 is TGTGCCAGCAGCTCGTGGGTCCAAGAGACCCAGTACTTC.

As to this clonotype: A much larger clone lies a single base off, so this may be a read error. CDR3 DNA sequence: TGTGCCATCAGTGGTTGGGACAGGGATGTCGAGACCCAGTTCTTC. Amino acids: CAISGWDRDVETQFF. This chain joins TRBV10-3 and TRBJ2-1; TRBD1 aligns across 9 bases. From germline, CDR1 is ENHRY and CDR2 SYGVKD. Trimming at V came to 4 bases and at J to 13 bases, leaving 14 bases not matched to a gene. The CDR3 is 15 amino acids.

The rearrangement joins TRBV20-1 to TRBJ1-5; 7 nucleotides match TRBD1. Germline trimming cut 3 bases from V and 0 bases from J; bases unmatched to any gene: 8. Germline assignment: CDR1 DFQATT and CDR2 SNEGSKA (reference sequence). This CDR3 has 16 amino acids. CDR3 amino acids: CSARRQGEASNQPQHF. The DNA of the CDR3 is TGCAGTGCTAGGCGACAGGGTGAGGCTAGCAATCAGCCCCAGCATTTT.

This sequence joins TRBV4-1 and TRBJ2-4; TRBD1 is a possible D gene (6 bases). The CDR3 spans 16 residues. Looked up from germline, CDR1 is MGHRA and CDR2 is YSYEKL. The V end lost 1 base, the J end lost 0 bases, and 10 bases lay between the germline ends. The CDR3: CASSQVPGVAKNIQYF. In DNA, the CDR3 is TGCGCCAGCAGCCAAGTCCCAGGGGTAGCCAAAAACATTCAGTACTTC.

This clonotype was counted a few times. The chain links TRBV2 to TRBJ2-5; 7 bases match TRBD2. This CDR3 has 16 residues. The germline V gene has CDR1 SNHLY and CDR2 FYNNEI. With V trimmed by 2 bases and J by 5 bases, 11 bases remained unmatched. The CDR3 bases are TGTGCCAGCAGTGAAACGGTGGGAGGGCCCAAGGAGACCCAGTACTTC. Amino acid sequence: CASSETVGGPKETQYF.

The rearrangement joins TRBV7-9 to TRBJ2-1, with 14 bases that match TRBD2. Germline V gives CDR1 SEHNR, CDR2 FQNEAQ (reference sequence). V was pared by 4 bases and J by 8 bases, with 7 bases of the junction left unmatched. The CDR3 extends over 16 amino acids. As DNA, the CDR3 is TGTGCCAGCAGCTCAGCCGGGACTAGCGGGAGACATGAGCAGTTCTTC. It specifies CASSSAGTSGRHEQFF.

The V gene is TRBV20-1, the J gene TRBJ2-7; 9 bases agree with TRBD2. In germline, CDR1 is DFQATT, CDR2 SNEGSKA (reference sequence). V lost 7 bases, J lost 2 bases, and 3 bases stayed unmatched. The CDR3 spans 12 residues. The CDR3 coding sequence is TGCAGTGGTCTAGCGGGGCCCTACGAGCAGTACTTC. Encoded protein: CSGLAGPYEQYF.